The sequence of this T cell receptor (beta chain) was determined in a study of blood T cell repertoires in COVID-19. Sequencing was performed with immunoSEQ multiplex PCR; in TCRdb, only in-frame clones are kept and a portion is missing. The top ten hold 4.7% of the sample, which has roughly 250,000 clones, 82% seen once. Looked up from germline, CDR1 is ENHRY and CDR2 is SYGVKD. The CDR3 is made up of 13 amino acids. V lost 10 bases and J lost 1, with 14 bases in between. The receptor was derived from an older woman with acute or convalescent COVID-19. This chain uses TRBV10-3 with TRBJ2-7, with D hard to call. Sequencing was carried out using peripheral blood. This CDR3 is CATRIPGSYEQYF. The CDR3 bases are TGTGCCACCAGAATTCCGGGTTCCTACGAGCAGTACTTC.